The following is a T cell receptor (beta chain) sequence with its context. The sample is drawn from a study of blood T cell repertoires in COVID-19. Study context: Specimens from acute and convalescent COVID-19 originated in the United States, Italy and Spain. Sources were T cells, B-cell-depleted T cells, or PBMCs; the material itself was cDNA or gDNA.

Authors' processing steps: Quantification of nucleated cells was approximated via reference gene primer amplification. TCRdb's table, derived via immunoSEQ multiplex PCR, lists solely in-frame clones and lacks some. V, J and clone size reflect that table, while D and trimming were determined from the DNA. The sample consists of about 180,000 clones, 82% of them appearing once. Sequenced: peripheral blood. This TCR was recovered from a woman in her 70s with acute or convalescent COVID-19.

CDR3 in DNA: TGTGCCAGCAGTGAAGTCGGGGTAGGAGAGACCCAGTACTTC. It is translated as CASSEVGVGETQYF. This chain uses TRBV2 with TRBJ2-5; maybe TRBD2 (5 bases). The germline V gene has CDR1 SNHLY and CDR2 FYNNEI. The length of the CDR3 is 14 residues. The ends were cut back, 1 base at V and 4 bases at J, with 10 bases in the middle.